The following is a T cell receptor (beta chain) sequence with its context. What it recognizes is unknown. The PCR used 60 Vbeta and 13 Jbeta primers. Clones were sequenced by immunoSEQ multiplex PCR, and TCRdb holds only the in-frame ones, with some missing. In the table there are roughly 180,000 clones, 80% of which are singletons. Germline assignment: CDR1 SNHLY and CDR2 FYNNEI. V lost 6 bases to trimming and J lost 5 bases; unmatched junction nucleotides: 6. There are 15 residues in the CDR3. This entry belongs to a study of cytomegalovirus exposure and HLA in healthy donors. Study-level findings and limits: Some segments of the V type, notably TRBV6-2 and TRBV6-3, were excluded as indistinguishable. A missense variant in DCLRE1C was later tied to TCR beta V- and J-gene trimming.

The sequence was obtained from a man aged 30-40 years in good health and CMV-seronegative. The chain combines TRBV2 with TRBJ2-5; TRBD2 matches 13 bases. The material sequenced was PBMCs. CDR3 sequence reads: CASRRTSGSVETQYF. The CDR3 DNA sequence: TGTGCCAGCAGAAGGACTAGCGGGAGTGTGGAGACCCAGTACTTC.